This is a list of T cell receptor beta chains from one sample in a study of PD-1 blockade in mismatch repair-deficient tumors. Some clones are missing from TCRdb's copy, which holds only in-frame ones; the method was immunoSEQ multiplex PCR. The sample lists 50,000 or so clones; approximately 80% were seen once. The sequencing here drew on PBMCs, taken before pembrolizumab treatment. The receptors here all came from an adult with mismatch repair-deficient cancer. Both conserved end residues are part of each CDR3. A D gene is named only where the DNA matches it firmly. A row's size may be missing; if present it is once, few, many or a size class.

length: 16
size: few
J: TRBJ1-5
V: TRBV19
D: .
CDR3: CASRLKGGDVDQPQHF
DNA: TGTGCCAGTAGGCTCAAGGGCGGCGATGTGGATCAGCCCCAGCATTTT

length: 16
size: .
J: TRBJ1-3
V: TRBV4-1
D: TRBD1
CDR3: CASSPQTGSYGNTIYF
DNA: TGCGCCAGCAGCCCTCAGACAGGGTCTTACGGAAACACCATATATTTT

length: 16
size: once
J: TRBJ2-1
V: TRBV7-7
D: .
CDR3: CASSRLGGRSVDEQFF
DNA: TGTGCTAGCAGTAGACTCGGGGGGCGGTCTGTGGATGAGCAGTTCTTC

length: 15
size: .
J: TRBJ2-2
V: TRBV10-3
D: TRBD2
CDR3: CASTTSGPNTGELFF
DNA: TGTGCCAGCACGACTAGCGGACCGAACACCGGGGAGCTGTTTTTT

length: 14
size: .
J: TRBJ2-5
V: TRBV2
D: .
CDR3: CASRNFRVWETQYF
DNA: TGTGCCAGCAGGAACTTCAGGGTCTGGGAGACCCAGTACTTC

length: 15
size: few
J: TRBJ2-1
V: TRBV5-1
D: TRBD2
CDR3: CASSLTSGTYNEQFF
DNA: TGCGCCAGCAGCTTGACTAGCGGGACGTACAATGAGCAGTTCTTC

length: 13
size: once
J: TRBJ2-7
V: TRBV27
D: .
CDR3: CASSFLGGDEQYF
DNA: TGTGCCAGCAGTTTTTTAGGTGGGGACGAGCAGTACTTC

length: 12
size: once
J: TRBJ1-1
V: TRBV29-1
D: .
CDR3: CSVASWATEAFF
DNA: TGCAGCGTGGCGTCCTGGGCCACTGAAGCTTTCTTT

length: 12
size: .
J: TRBJ2-5
V: TRBV6-5
D: .
CDR3: CASSMWTETQYF
DNA: TGTGCCAGCAGTATGTGGACAGAGACCCAGTACTTC

length: 15
size: .
J: TRBJ2-7
V: TRBV19
D: .
CDR3: CASTKGRDGTYEQYF
DNA: TGTGCCAGTACCAAAGGTAGGGACGGGACCTACGAGCAGTACTTC

length: 17
size: .
J: TRBJ2-1
V: TRBV27
D: TRBD1
CDR3: CASSLSFRTGVLHEQFF
DNA: TGTGCCAGCAGTTTAAGCTTTCGGACAGGGGTTTTGCATGAGCAGTTCTTC

length: 13
size: many
J: TRBJ1-1
V: TRBV7-3
D: TRBD1
CDR3: CASSLMGQGRPFF
DNA: TGTGCCAGCAGCTTAATGGGACAGGGTCGGCCTTTCTTT

length: 17
size: few
J: TRBJ1-5
V: TRBV27
D: TRBD1
CDR3: CASSSTGTGGAGQPQHF
DNA: TGTGCCAGCAGTTCGACCGGGACAGGGGGCGCGGGTCAGCCCCAGCATTTT

length: 15
size: .
J: TRBJ2-7
V: TRBV10-3
D: TRBD1
CDR3: CAISGGDRFAYEQYF
DNA: TGTGCCATCAGTGGAGGGGACAGGTTTGCCTACGAGCAGTACTTC

length: 15
size: .
J: TRBJ2-1
V: TRBV2
D: TRBD1
CDR3: CASSLGQGGNNEQFF
DNA: TGTGCCAGCAGTCTCGGACAGGGGGGGAACAATGAGCAGTTCTTC

length: 14
size: few
J: TRBJ2-7
V: TRBV2
D: TRBD2
CDR3: CASSLAGGTYEQYF
DNA: TGTGCCAGCAGTTTAGCGGGAGGGACGTACGAGCAGTACTTC

length: 14
size: .
J: TRBJ2-1
V: TRBV5-6
D: .
CDR3: CASTGRTSYNEQFF
DNA: TGTGCCAGCACCGGACGGACCTCCTACAATGAGCAGTTCTTC

length: 16
size: .
J: TRBJ1-5
V: TRBV6-1
D: .
CDR3: CASSERPDSSNQPQHF
DNA: TGTGCCAGCAGTGAACGTCCCGACAGTTCGAATCAGCCCCAGCATTTT

length: 15
size: .
J: TRBJ2-7
V: TRBV27
D: TRBD1
CDR3: CASSPRGTGSYEQYF
DNA: TGTGCCAGCAGTCCAAGGGGGACAGGGTCCTACGAGCAGTACTTC

length: 16
size: .
J: TRBJ1-1
V: TRBV6-6
D: TRBD1
CDR3: CASTLPPGQMNTEAFF
DNA: TGTGCCAGCACCCTGCCTCCGGGACAGATGAACACTGAAGCTTTCTTT

length: 15
size: .
J: TRBJ2-3
V: TRBV11-2
D: .
CDR3: CASSLGPGPADTQYF
DNA: TGTGCCAGCAGCTTAGGTCCAGGGCCGGCGGATACGCAGTATTTT

length: 13
size: .
J: TRBJ2-2
V: TRBV19
D: .
CDR3: CASSIVLSGELFF
DNA: TGTGCCAGTAGTATAGTGCTTTCCGGGGAGCTGTTTTTT

length: 15
size: few
J: TRBJ1-5
V: TRBV5-1
D: .
CDR3: CASSLEGGSNQPQHF
DNA: TGCGCCAGCAGCTTGGAAGGGGGGAGCAATCAGCCCCAGCATTTT

length: 14
size: .
J: TRBJ1-2
V: TRBV30
D: TRBD1
CDR3: CAWSNRDRGYGYTF
DNA: TGTGCCTGGAGTAACCGGGACAGGGGCTATGGCTACACCTTC

length: 14
size: .
J: TRBJ2-1
V: TRBV5-4
D: .
CDR3: CASSPKGSYNEQFF
DNA: TGTGCCAGCAGCCCGAAAGGGAGCTACAATGAGCAGTTCTTC

length: 16
size: .
J: TRBJ2-7
V: TRBV7-9
D: TRBD2
CDR3: CASSPPGLAGGYEQYF
DNA: TGTGCCAGCAGCCCCCCCGGACTAGCGGGAGGCTACGAGCAGTACTTC

length: 15
size: .
J: TRBJ2-2
V: TRBV5-1
D: TRBD1
CDR3: CASSEGQGPTGELFF
DNA: TGCGCCAGCAGCGAGGGACAGGGGCCCACCGGGGAGCTGTTTTTT

length: 11
size: .
J: TRBJ1-1
V: TRBV11-2
D: .
CDR3: CASSVYTEAFF
DNA: TGTGCCAGCAGCGTCTACACTGAAGCTTTCTTT

length: 16
size: .
J: TRBJ1-2
V: TRBV19
D: TRBD1
CDR3: CASSTGRGQGVNGYTF
DNA: TGTGCCAGTAGTACCGGACGGGGACAGGGAGTGAATGGCTACACCTTC

length: 16
size: .
J: TRBJ2-6
V: TRBV12-5
D: .
CDR3: CASGLVMGPGANVLTF
DNA: TGTGCTAGTGGTTTGGTAATGGGGCCTGGGGCCAACGTCCTGACTTTC

length: 18
size: once
J: TRBJ2-6
V: TRBV10-3
D: .
CDR3: CAISDSWTVKSGANVLTF
DNA: TGTGCCATCAGTGATTCTTGGACAGTCAAATCTGGGGCCAACGTCCTGACTTTC

length: 15
size: .
J: TRBJ2-3
V: TRBV7-3
D: TRBD2
CDR3: CASSLAGGSGDTQYF
DNA: TGTGCCAGCAGCTTAGCGGGCGGGAGTGGCGATACGCAGTATTTT

length: 17
size: .
J: TRBJ2-4
V: TRBV27
D: .
CDR3: CASSLGGGHALKNIQYF
DNA: TGTGCCAGCAGTTTGGGGGGGGGACACGCCCTCAAAAACATTCAGTACTTC

length: 15
size: .
J: TRBJ2-5
V: TRBV9
D: TRBD2
CDR3: CASSWTSGSSETQYF
DNA: TGTGCCAGCAGCTGGACTAGCGGGAGTAGCGAGACCCAGTACTTC

length: 15
size: .
J: TRBJ2-3
V: TRBV6-1
D: TRBD2
CDR3: CASSLSGRSTDTQYF
DNA: TGTGCCAGCAGTCTTAGCGGGAGGTCCACAGATACGCAGTATTTT

length: 17
size: .
J: TRBJ2-1
V: TRBV7-9
D: TRBD1
CDR3: CASSPTGGLSSYNEQFF
DNA: TGTGCCAGCAGCCCGACAGGGGGGCTGAGCTCCTACAATGAGCAGTTCTTC

length: 13
size: .
J: TRBJ2-5
V: TRBV10-3
D: .
CDR3: CAISESTKETQYF
DNA: TGTGCCATCAGTGAGAGTACGAAAGAGACCCAGTACTTC

length: 14
size: few
J: TRBJ1-2
V: TRBV5-4
D: .
CDR3: CASSLDSGGNGYTF
DNA: TGTGCCAGCAGCTTGGACTCGGGGGGAAATGGCTACACCTTC

length: 16
size: once
J: TRBJ1-2
V: TRBV2
D: .
CDR3: CASSDSQAPPQVGYTF
DNA: TGTGCCAGCAGTGATAGTCAGGCCCCCCCGCAAGTTGGCTACACCTTC

length: 16
size: .
J: TRBJ2-3
V: TRBV5-4
D: .
CDR3: CASSFPSSTSTDTQYF
DNA: TGTGCCAGCAGCTTCCCTAGCAGCACTAGCACAGATACGCAGTATTTT

length: 14
size: .
J: TRBJ2-1
V: TRBV30
D: TRBD2
CDR3: CAWSVQGAGTRLFF
DNA: TGTGCCTGGAGTGTACAAGGAGCCGGGACTAGGTTGTTCTTC

length: 15
size: .
J: TRBJ2-7
V: TRBV5-4
D: TRBD1
CDR3: CASSSRTGAVYEQYF
DNA: TGTGCCAGCAGCTCGAGGACAGGAGCGGTTTACGAGCAGTACTTC

length: 11
size: few
J: TRBJ1-2
V: TRBV7-9
D: .
CDR3: CASSSSYGYTF
DNA: TGTGCCAGCAGCTCAAGCTATGGCTACACCTTC